Listed below are T cell receptor beta chains from one sample, sequenced in a study of T cell responses to AZD1222 COVID-19 vaccine. Using immunoSEQ multiplex PCR, the repertoire was profiled, and TCRdb retains in-frame clones only, with some absent. In the table there are more than 150,000 clones, 85% to 95% of which are singletons. The specimen comprised peripheral blood, sampled on day 0 of AZD1222 vaccination. All receptors come from an adult in good health. The CDR3 runs from the conserved cysteine through the conserved F or W. The order of the fields is V gene, clone size, J gene, D gene, CDR3 DNA, CDR3 protein. The D gene is left open where the match is weak. Only part of the rows carry a size: once, few, many, or a class if the clone is expanded.

V: TRBV29-1
size: NA
J: TRBJ1-1
D: NA
DNA: TGCAGCGTCGCGGGACAAAAGAAGTTGGAAGCTTTCTTT
CDR3: CSVAGQKKLEAFF

V: TRBV19
size: NA
J: TRBJ2-1
D: NA
DNA: TGTGCCAGTAGTATACTCCCACGCGGGGAGCAGTTCTTC
CDR3: CASSILPRGEQFF

V: TRBV9
size: NA
J: TRBJ2-1
D: TRBD2
DNA: TGTGCCAGCAGCGTCGAGTCTAGCGGGGGATACAATGAGCAGTTCTTC
CDR3: CASSVESSGGYNEQFF

V: TRBV2
size: NA
J: TRBJ1-1
D: NA
DNA: TGTGCCAGCAGTGTAGACACTGAAGCTTTCTTT
CDR3: CASSVDTEAFF

V: TRBV6-5
size: NA
J: TRBJ2-7
D: NA
DNA: TGTGCCAGCCGGACAGACCAGACCTACGAGCAGTACTTC
CDR3: CASRTDQTYEQYF

V: TRBV11-2
size: NA
J: TRBJ2-1
D: TRBD2
DNA: TGTGCCAGCAGCTTAGCGACTAGCGGGGAATACTACAATGAGCAGTTCTTC
CDR3: CASSLATSGEYYNEQFF

V: TRBV6-2/TRBV6-3
size: NA
J: TRBJ1-2
D: TRBD1
DNA: TGTGCCAGCACCCCCAGGGGGCCAGTGGGTGGCTACACCTTC
CDR3: CASTPRGPVGGYTF

V: TRBV6-2/TRBV6-3
size: NA
J: TRBJ2-5
D: NA
DNA: TGTGCCAGCAGTTACGCTGCCGAGACCCAGTACTTC
CDR3: CASSYAAETQYF

V: TRBV10-3
size: few
J: TRBJ1-1
D: NA
DNA: TGTGCCACGATCCAGGAGGAAGGGACTGAAGCTTTCTTT
CDR3: CATIQEEGTEAFF

V: TRBV7-9
size: NA
J: TRBJ1-1
D: TRBD1
DNA: TGTGCCAGCAGACTCCTCGGGACAGGGAACACTGAAGCTTTCTTT
CDR3: CASRLLGTGNTEAFF

V: TRBV10-3
size: NA
J: TRBJ1-4
D: NA
DNA: TGTGCCATCAGTGAGCAACGGGGGAATAATGAAAAACTGTTTTTT
CDR3: CAISEQRGNNEKLFF

V: TRBV2
size: NA
J: TRBJ1-1
D: NA
DNA: TGTGCCAGCAGGGCTATATGGACAGAAAAGAACACTGAAGCTTTCTTT
CDR3: CASRAIWTEKNTEAFF

V: TRBV18
size: NA
J: TRBJ2-2
D: TRBD1
DNA: TGTGCCAGCTCACCCTACCGGACAGGGCAGAACACCGGGGAGCTGTTTTTT
CDR3: CASSPYRTGQNTGELFF

V: TRBV28
size: NA
J: TRBJ1-5
D: NA
DNA: TGTGCCAGCAGTGAAGGCAATCAGCCCCAGCATTTT
CDR3: CASSEGNQPQHF

V: TRBV9
size: NA
J: TRBJ2-7
D: NA
DNA: TGTGCCAGCAGCGTAGACAGGGCGCCCTCCCCGGGAGAGCAGTACTTC
CDR3: CASSVDRAPSPGEQYF

V: TRBV4-1
size: NA
J: TRBJ2-1
D: TRBD2
DNA: TGCGCCAGCAGACACCCCGGCGGGGGAACTGAGCAGTTCTTC
CDR3: CASRHPGGGTEQFF

V: TRBV3-1/TRBV3-2
size: NA
J: TRBJ2-2
D: NA
DNA: TGTGCCAGCAGCCAAGGGCTGAACACCGGGGAGCTGTTTTTT
CDR3: CASSQGLNTGELFF

V: TRBV2
size: NA
J: TRBJ1-2
D: TRBD1
DNA: TGTGCCAGCAGTCAGGGGGCTTATGGCTACACCTTC
CDR3: CASSQGAYGYTF

V: TRBV6-1
size: NA
J: TRBJ1-4
D: NA
DNA: TGTGCCAGCAGTGAACTGGACCCCCGGCGGGAAAAACTGTTTTTT
CDR3: CASSELDPRREKLFF

V: TRBV7-9
size: NA
J: TRBJ2-1
D: TRBD1
DNA: TGTGCCAGCAGCTTTGGACAGGGAGAGCAGTTCTTC
CDR3: CASSFGQGEQFF

V: TRBV30
size: NA
J: TRBJ1-3
D: TRBD1
DNA: TGTGCCTGGGAGGTCCGGGGACAGGCCCAGTTT
CDR3: CAWEVRGQAQF

V: TRBV19
size: NA
J: TRBJ1-5
D: TRBD1
DNA: TGTGCCAGTGAGAAGGACAGGGGGTCCCAAGGCAATCAGCCCCAGCATTTT
CDR3: CASEKDRGSQGNQPQHF

V: TRBV28
size: NA
J: TRBJ1-2
D: TRBD1
DNA: TGTGCCAGCAGTTTGATCTCTTCAGGGGGATATGGCTACACCTTC
CDR3: CASSLISSGGYGYTF

V: TRBV4-3
size: NA
J: TRBJ2-6
D: NA
DNA: TGCGCCAGCAGCCCGAACAGTGCCGAGCGGGCCAACGTCCTGACTTTC
CDR3: CASSPNSAERANVLTF

V: TRBV18
size: NA
J: TRBJ2-3
D: NA
DNA: TGTGCCAGCTCACCCCGGACGGGCGGATTAGATACGCAGTATTTT
CDR3: CASSPRTGGLDTQYF

V: TRBV5-6
size: once
J: TRBJ1-1
D: NA
DNA: TGTGCCAGCAGCTTGGCCCACGGCGCTGAAGCTTTCTTT
CDR3: CASSLAHGAEAFF

V: TRBV27
size: NA
J: TRBJ2-2
D: TRBD2
DNA: TGTGCCAGCAGTCCGTGGGGACTAGCGGGGGCCACGAACACCGGGGAGCTGTTTTTT
CDR3: CASSPWGLAGATNTGELFF

V: TRBV19
size: NA
J: TRBJ1-2
D: TRBD1
DNA: TGTGCCAGTCTCGGGCAGATAGGGGACAGTTATGGCTACACCTTC
CDR3: CASLGQIGDSYGYTF

V: TRBV4-1
size: once
J: TRBJ2-7
D: TRBD2
DNA: TGCGCCAGCAGCCAAGCCACTAGCGGGAACATCTACGAGCAGTACTTC
CDR3: CASSQATSGNIYEQYF

V: TRBV5-4
size: NA
J: TRBJ2-1
D: NA
DNA: TGTGCCAGCAGCTTGTCAAGTATGAACAATGAGCAGTTCTTC
CDR3: CASSLSSMNNEQFF

V: TRBV2
size: NA
J: TRBJ1-3
D: NA
DNA: TGTGCCAGCAGTGACCGTTCCTCTGGAAACACCATATATTTT
CDR3: CASSDRSSGNTIYF

V: TRBV5-4
size: NA
J: TRBJ1-3
D: TRBD1
DNA: TGTGCCAGCAGCTTGCCAGGGGGCGGGGGAAACACCATATATTTT
CDR3: CASSLPGGGGNTIYF

V: TRBV3-1/TRBV3-2
size: NA
J: TRBJ2-7
D: TRBD2
DNA: TGTGCCAGCAGCAAAAACCGGGACTATGCTAGCTCCTACGAGCAGTACTTC
CDR3: CASSKNRDYASSYEQYF

V: TRBV10-2
size: NA
J: TRBJ1-1
D: NA
DNA: TGCGCCAGCAGTGACAGCATGAACACTGAAGCTTTCTTT
CDR3: CASSDSMNTEAFF

V: TRBV28
size: NA
J: TRBJ2-1
D: TRBD1
DNA: TGTGCCAGCAGTTCCGGGACAGGTTACAATGAGCAGTTCTTC
CDR3: CASSSGTGYNEQFF

V: TRBV5-6
size: NA
J: TRBJ2-6
D: NA
DNA: TGTGCCAGCAGCCCCGGGACTCCGCTCATTGGTGGTGGGGCCAACGTCCTGACTTTC
CDR3: CASSPGTPLIGGGANVLTF

V: TRBV9
size: NA
J: TRBJ1-1
D: NA
DNA: TGTGCCAGCAGCGTAGGGGGGCGCCTGGGCACTGAAGCTTTCTTT
CDR3: CASSVGGRLGTEAFF

V: TRBV19
size: NA
J: TRBJ1-2
D: NA
DNA: TGTGCCAGTAGTCTCTTCTCGGAGGGGCTAGATGGCTACACCTTC
CDR3: CASSLFSEGLDGYTF

V: TRBV7-9
size: NA
J: TRBJ1-2
D: NA
DNA: TGTGCCAGCAGCTTAACTGGCTACACCTTC
CDR3: CASSLTGYTF

V: TRBV19
size: NA
J: TRBJ2-1
D: NA
DNA: TGTGCCAGTAGTATTGGAGGGAGGCCATCCTACAATGAGCAGTTCTTC
CDR3: CASSIGGRPSYNEQFF

V: TRBV6-5
size: NA
J: TRBJ1-5
D: NA
DNA: TGTGCCAGCAGTAAACAGGGCTTGAGCAATCAGCCCCAGCATTTT
CDR3: CASSKQGLSNQPQHF

V: TRBV3-1/TRBV3-2
size: NA
J: TRBJ1-1
D: NA
DNA: TGTGCCAGCAGCCAAGGGTCGGGGAGCACTGAAGCTTTCTTT
CDR3: CASSQGSGSTEAFF

V: TRBV29-1
size: NA
J: TRBJ1-1
D: NA
DNA: TGCAGCGCTCAGGTTATGAACACTGAAGCTTTCTTT
CDR3: CSAQVMNTEAFF

V: TRBV7-9
size: NA
J: TRBJ2-3
D: TRBD2
DNA: TGTGCCAGCAGCCGGTCCGGGACTAGCGGGGGGGTTACGCAGTATTTT
CDR3: CASSRSGTSGGVTQYF